The next 20 T cell receptor beta chains were all read from a single sample in a study of T cell changes during pregnancy in multiple sclerosis. Assay used: immunoSEQ multiplex PCR; TCRdb lists only in-frame clones, some missing. The repertoire holds 65,000 to 85,000 clones, with roughly 90% as singletons. The sequences come from peripheral blood, collected in the third trimester of pregnancy. All receptors derive from a female donor with multiple sclerosis, enrolled in a pregnancy study.

The rearrangement joins TRBV9 to TRBJ2-2; 8 positions agree with TRBD2. V was pared by 3 bases and J by 3 bases, with 13 bases of the junction left unmatched. Germline V gene lookup returns CDR1 SGDLS and CDR2 YYNGEE. CDR3 length equals 18 residues. DNA of the CDR3: TGTGCCAGCAGCGCGAGTTTGGCGGGGGGTTCGGACACCGGGGAGCTGTTTTTT. This encodes CASSASLAGGSDTGELFF.

This clone was detected once. The V call is TRBV7-2, the J call TRBJ1-3; 7 nucleotides match TRBD1. In germline, CDR1 is SGHTA, CDR2 FQGNSA. Trimming took 4 bases from V and 0 from J; bases not matched to a gene: 6. This CDR3 is 16 amino acids long. The CDR3, as DNA: TGTGCCAGCAGCTCCTCAGGGGGGATCTCTGGAAACACCATATATTTT. This sequence encodes CASSSSGGISGNTIYF.

The rearrangement joins TRBV5-1 to TRBJ2-2, with a tentative D call TRBD2 (6 bases). The CDR3 loop spans 15 amino acids. CDR1 SGHRS and CDR2 YFSETQ come from the germline V gene. Trimming left V 4 bases short and J 5 bases short, with 15 bases between. CDR3 residues: CASSPGGAKTGELFF. CDR3 nucleotides: TGCGCCAGCAGCCCCGGCGGGGCCAAGACCGGGGAGCTGTTTTTT.

The gene calls are TRBV27 and TRBJ1-2; D might be TRBD1 (5 bases). CDR3 size: 15 residues. In germline, CDR1 is MNHEY, CDR2 SMNVEV (reference sequence). The V end lost 0 bases, the J end lost 2 bases, and 10 bases lay between the germline ends. The CDR3 sequence: CASSLSGVGNYGYTF. The CDR3 nucleotides are TGTGCCAGCAGTTTATCAGGGGTGGGGAACTATGGCTACACCTTC.

The rearrangement uses TRBV5-1 and TRBJ2-7, with 10 bases aligning to TRBD1. Germline CDR1 reads SGHRS; CDR2 reads YFSETQ. The CDR3 length is 14 residues. V lost 4 bases, J lost 6 bases, and 7 bases stayed unmatched. The CDR3 coding sequence is TGCGCCAGCAGCAATGAGGGACAGGGGACCGAGCAGTACTTC. Translating it yields CASSNEGQGTEQYF.

This clone has a handful of counts. This chain connects TRBV6-1 to TRBJ1-1; D unclear. Germline CDR1 and CDR2: MNHNS and SASEGT. The CDR3 has 15 amino acids. V shed 3 bases and J shed 1 base, with 12 bases lying between them. The CDR3 loop is CASSEQTRANTEAFF. CDR3 bases: TGTGCCAGCAGTGAGCAGACGAGGGCGAACACTGAAGCTTTCTTT.

This chain joins TRBV7-2 and TRBJ1-2, with 8 bases that match TRBD1. The germline gives CDR1 SGHTA, CDR2 FQGNSA. Unmatched junction bases numbered 10, after V lost 5 bases and J lost 5 bases. The CDR3 is 15 amino acids. In DNA form, the CDR3 reads TGTGCCAGCAGCCAAGGGTCAGGGGGCTGGTATGGCTACACCTTC. Encoded protein: CASSQGSGGWYGYTF.

The chain carries TRBV7-9 and TRBJ2-1, with 10 bases that match TRBD2. The J segment lost 5 bases and the V segment lost 8 bases, leaving 6 bases of the junction unmatched. This CDR3 comprises 14 residues. Germline-derived CDR1 and CDR2 are SEHNR and FQNEAQ (reference sequence). The CDR3 coding sequence is TGTGCCAGCCGATATAGCGGGGGGAACAATGAGCAGTTCTTC. It encodes CASRYSGGNNEQFF.

This clone was picked up one time. The V and J genes are TRBV30 and TRBJ1-1, with TRBD1 matching 9 bases. V trimming: 2 bases; J trimming: 4 bases; junction bases outside the gene matches: 14. Germline CDR1 GTSNPN, CDR2 SVGIG (reference sequence). The CDR3 runs to 17 residues. The CDR3 DNA reads as TGTGCCTGGAGTTCATCCGGGACAGGGATGCAGAGCACTGAAGCTTTCTTT. It codes for CAWSSSGTGMQSTEAFF.

The rearrangement joins TRBV6-6 to TRBJ2-6; D gene unclear. The CDR3 has 14 residues. The V gene's germline CDR1 is MNHNY and CDR2 SVGAGI (reference sequence). Deletions cut 6 bases from V and 2 bases from J, with 8 bases between. The CDR3 spells CASRALAGANVLTF. The CDR3 DNA follows: TGTGCCAGCAGGGCTTTGGCTGGGGCCAACGTCCTGACTTTC.

Here the CDR3 DNA reads TGTGCCAGCAGCAGACGGACTAGCGGAACCTACAATGAGCAGTTCTTC. It encodes CASSRRTSGTYNEQFF. The chain couples TRBV7-2 to TRBJ2-1; TRBD2 agrees at 10 bases. The junction had 6 bases not matched to a gene; V was cut back by 5 bases and J by 2 bases. This CDR3 spans 16 amino acids. Germline CDR1 SGHTA, CDR2 FQGNSA.

This clone was seen just once. This chain links TRBV5-4 with TRBJ2-3, with 11 bases aligning to TRBD2. V trimming: 3 bases; J trimming: 5 bases; junction bases outside the gene matches: 2. Germline CDR1 reads SGHNT; CDR2 reads YYREEE (reference sequence). This CDR3 region has 14 residues. CDR3 sequence reads: CASSSTSGGDTQYF. The CDR3 DNA reads TGTGCCAGCAGCTCAACTAGCGGGGGAGATACGCAGTATTTT.

This chain joins TRBV5-6 and TRBJ1-2; 7 bases line up with TRBD1. The V segment lost 1 base and the J segment 8 bases; nucleotides outside the gene matches: 14. The CDR3 extends over 16 amino acids. CDR1 is SGHDT and CDR2 is YYEEEE in the germline V gene. The CDR3 DNA reads as TGTGCCAGCAGCTTGTTAATGGGGACAGACTTAAAGGGCTACACCTTC. Translation: CASSLLMGTDLKGYTF.

The rearrangement uses TRBV7-2 and TRBJ1-1; D ambiguous. The CDR3 runs 13 residues. V gave up 4 bases and J gave up 1 base, with 7 bases separating them. Per the germline V gene, CDR1 is SGHTA and CDR2 is FQGNSA. CDR3 amino acids: CASSSQWNTEAFF. Here the CDR3 DNA reads TGTGCCAGCAGCTCACAGTGGAACACTGAAGCTTTCTTT.

This chain connects TRBV11-2 to TRBJ2-7; no definite D call. The CDR3 totals 13 residues. Trimming stripped 6 bases from V and 5 bases from J, with 14 bases between. The germline gives CDR1 SGHAT, CDR2 FQNNGV. The CDR3 bases are TGTGCCAGCAGTTCCGCCGCTATGGACGAGCAGTACTTC. Its protein is CASSSAAMDEQYF.

The chain couples TRBV9 to TRBJ1-6, with a tentative D call TRBD1 (5 bases). Trimming took off 5 bases at V and 4 bases at J, with 10 bases between the two ends. Germline values: CDR1 SGDLS, CDR2 YYNGEE. The CDR3 is 14 amino acids. The DNA for the CDR3 is TGTGCCAGCAGTATCAGGGATTATAATTCACCCCTCCACTTT. This codes for CASSIRDYNSPLHF. Using reference TRBV9 and TRBJ1-6 for the parts outside the CDR3, the full variable domain is DSGVTQTPKHLITATGQRVTLRCSPRSGDLSVYWYQQSLDQGLQFLIQYYNGEERAKGNILERFSAQQFPDLHSELNLSSLELGDSALYFCASSIRDYNSPLHFGNGTRLTVT.

The V and J genes are TRBV28 and TRBJ1-4; possibly TRBD1 for D (6 bases). From germline, CDR1 is MDHEN and CDR2 SYDVKM. This CDR3 region has 16 residues. V lost 7 bases, J lost 8 bases, and 23 bases lay in between. The DNA for the CDR3 is TGTGCCAGCAAAGTTCCAGGGGACCATTTGGAAGAAAAACTGTTTTTT. This gives the protein CASKVPGDHLEEKLFF. Together with reference TRBV28 and TRBJ1-4, the CDR3 gives the full variable domain: DVKVTQSSRYLVKRTGEKVFLECVQDMDHENMFWYRQDPGLGLRLIYFSYDVKMKEKGDIPEGYSVSREKKERFSLILESASTNQTSMYLCASKVPGDHLEEKLFFGSGTQLSVL.

The chain carries TRBV5-4 and TRBJ2-3; D is ambiguous. The CDR3 has 14 residues. V lost 0 bases and J 2 bases, leaving 7 bases between the germline ends. Germline V gives CDR1 SGHNT, CDR2 YYREEE (reference sequence). The CDR3 is CASSLEPNTDTQYF. The CDR3 DNA is TGTGCCAGCAGCTTGGAGCCTAACACAGATACGCAGTATTTT.

J is TRBJ2-5 and V is TRBV5-1, with TRBD2 matching 9 bases. This CDR3 has 14 residues. CDR1 is SGHRS, CDR2 YFSETQ, per germline. With 4 bases clipped from V and 4 bases from J, the junction kept 5 bases outside the gene matches. CDR3 bases: TGCGCCAGCAGCGGCGGGGGGGCGAGAGAGACCCAGTACTTC. It codes for CASSGGGARETQYF.

This clone has only a few counts. This rearrangement joins TRBV30 to TRBJ1-6, with D unclear. The germline V gene encodes CDR1 GTSNPN and CDR2 SVGIG (reference sequence). The CDR3 loop spans 16 amino acids. Trimming stripped 1 base from V and 11 bases from J, with 21 bases between. The CDR3 spells CAWSAEGLDSTTPLHF. The CDR3 nucleotides read TGTGCCTGGAGTGCTGAGGGTTTGGACTCGACCACACCCCTCCACTTT.